This T cell receptor (beta chain) stems from a study of blood T cell repertoires in COVID-19. Overall study context: Researchers got acute and convalescent COVID-19 samples from the United States, Italy and Spain. PBMCs, B-cell-depleted T cells, or T cells provided the cDNA or gDNA that made up the material.

The authors' processing: Amplification from reference gene primers served as the basis for estimated nucleated cell counts. Clones were sequenced by immunoSEQ multiplex PCR, and TCRdb holds only the in-frame ones, with some missing. That table supplies the V and J calls and clone size; D and trimming were determined from the DNA. The table has approximately 130,000 clones, over 70% seen once. Sequenced material: peripheral blood. The receptor comes from a man aged 45-65 years with active COVID-19.

The CDR3, as DNA: TGCGCCAGCAGCAACACCGGGAAGGTGGATGATAACACTGAAGCTTTCTTT. Translating it yields CASSNTGKVDDNTEAFF. V is TRBV5-1 and J is TRBJ1-1; the D is unclear. Germline values: CDR1 SGHRS, CDR2 YFSETQ. The germline V and J ends were trimmed by 4 bases and 2 bases, with 21 bases remaining between them. The CDR3 loop spans 17 amino acids.